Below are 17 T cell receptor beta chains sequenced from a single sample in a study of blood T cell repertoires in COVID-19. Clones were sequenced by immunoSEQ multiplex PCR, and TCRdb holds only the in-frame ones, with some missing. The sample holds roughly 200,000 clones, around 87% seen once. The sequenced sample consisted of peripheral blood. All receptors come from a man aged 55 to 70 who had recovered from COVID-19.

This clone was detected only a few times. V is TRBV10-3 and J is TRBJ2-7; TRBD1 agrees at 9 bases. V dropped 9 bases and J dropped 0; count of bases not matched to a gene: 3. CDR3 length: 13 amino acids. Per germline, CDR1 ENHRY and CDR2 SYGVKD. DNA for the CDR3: TGTGCCATGGGGGACAGGGCCTCCTACGAGCAGTACTTC. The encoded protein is CAMGDRASYEQYF.

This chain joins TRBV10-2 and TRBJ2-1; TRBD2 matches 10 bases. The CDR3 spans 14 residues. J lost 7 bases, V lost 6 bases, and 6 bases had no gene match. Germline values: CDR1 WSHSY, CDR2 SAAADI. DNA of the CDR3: TGCGCCAGCAGAGCGGGAGGGCCGAAGAATGAGCAGTTCTTC. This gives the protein CASRAGGPKNEQFF.

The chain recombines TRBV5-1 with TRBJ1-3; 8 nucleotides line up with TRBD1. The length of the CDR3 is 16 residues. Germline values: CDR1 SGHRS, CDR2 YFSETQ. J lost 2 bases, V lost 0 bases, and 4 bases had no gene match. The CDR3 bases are TGCGCCAGCAGCTTGGCAGGGGGCGCGGCTGGAAACACCATATATTTT. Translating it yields CASSLAGGAAGNTIYF. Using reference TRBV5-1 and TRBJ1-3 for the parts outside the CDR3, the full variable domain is KAGVTQTPRYLIKTRGQQVTLSCSPISGHRSVSWYQQTPGQGLQFLFEYFSETQRNKGNFPGRFSGRQFSNSRSEMNVSTLELGDSALYLCASSLAGGAAGNTIYFGEGSWLTVV.

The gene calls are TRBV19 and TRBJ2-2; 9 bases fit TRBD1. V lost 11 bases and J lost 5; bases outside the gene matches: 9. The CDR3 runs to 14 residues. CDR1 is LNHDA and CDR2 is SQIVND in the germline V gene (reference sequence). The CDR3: CASRTGVSTGELFF. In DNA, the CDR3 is TGTGCCTCCAGGACAGGGGTTAGTACCGGGGAGCTGTTTTTT.

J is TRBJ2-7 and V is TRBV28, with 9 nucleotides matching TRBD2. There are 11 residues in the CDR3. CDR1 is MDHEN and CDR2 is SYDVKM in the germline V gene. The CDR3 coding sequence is TGTGGTAGCGGGGGAGCCTACGAGCAGTACTTC. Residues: CGSGGAYEQYF.

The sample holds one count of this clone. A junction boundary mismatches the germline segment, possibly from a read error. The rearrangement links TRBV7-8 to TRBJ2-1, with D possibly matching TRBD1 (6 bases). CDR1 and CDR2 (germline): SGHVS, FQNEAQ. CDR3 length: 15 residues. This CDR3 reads CASSLVQGSYNEQFF. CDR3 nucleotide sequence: TGTGCCAGCAGTTTAGTCCAGGGGTCCTACAATGAGCAGTTCTTC.

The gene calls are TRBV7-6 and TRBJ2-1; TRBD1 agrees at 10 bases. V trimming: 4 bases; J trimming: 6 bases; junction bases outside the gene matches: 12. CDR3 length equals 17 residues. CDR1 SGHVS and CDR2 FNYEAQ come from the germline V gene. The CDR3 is CASSSPGAGQGINEQFF. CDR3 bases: TGTGCCAGCAGCTCCCCCGGGGCGGGACAGGGGATCAATGAGCAGTTCTTC.

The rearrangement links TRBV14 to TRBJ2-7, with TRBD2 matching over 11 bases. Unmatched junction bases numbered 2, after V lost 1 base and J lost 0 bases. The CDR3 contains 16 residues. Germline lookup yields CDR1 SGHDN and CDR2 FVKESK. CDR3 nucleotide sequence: TGTGCCAGCAGCCAAGCTAGCGGGGGGTACTCCTACGAGCAGTACTTC. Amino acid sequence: CASSQASGGYSYEQYF.

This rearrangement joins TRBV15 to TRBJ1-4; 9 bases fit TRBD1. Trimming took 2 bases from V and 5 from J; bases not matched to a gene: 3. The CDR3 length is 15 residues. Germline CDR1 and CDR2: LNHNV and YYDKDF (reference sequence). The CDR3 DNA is TGTGCCACCAGCAGAACCGGGACAGGGAATGAAAAACTGTTTTTT. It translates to CATSRTGTGNEKLFF. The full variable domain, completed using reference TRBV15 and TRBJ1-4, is DAMVIQNPRYQVTQFGKPVTLSCSQTLNHNVMYWYQQKSSQAPKLLFHYYDKDFNNEADTPDNFQSRRPNTSFCFLDIRSPGLGDTAMYLCATSRTGTGNEKLFFGSGTQLSVL.

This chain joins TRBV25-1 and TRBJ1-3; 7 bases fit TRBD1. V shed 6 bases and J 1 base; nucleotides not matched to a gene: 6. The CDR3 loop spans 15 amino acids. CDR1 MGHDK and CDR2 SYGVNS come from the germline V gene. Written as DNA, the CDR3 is TGTGCCAGCAGAGATACGACAGGGTCTGGAAACACCATATATTTT. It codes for CASRDTTGSGNTIYF.

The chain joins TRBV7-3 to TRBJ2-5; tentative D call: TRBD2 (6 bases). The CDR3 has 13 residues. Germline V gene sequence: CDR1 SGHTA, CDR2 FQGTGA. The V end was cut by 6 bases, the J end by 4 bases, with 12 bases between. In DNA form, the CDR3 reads TGTGCCAGCAGTCCCTTGGGGGGAGAGACCCAGTACTTC. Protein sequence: CASSPLGGETQYF.

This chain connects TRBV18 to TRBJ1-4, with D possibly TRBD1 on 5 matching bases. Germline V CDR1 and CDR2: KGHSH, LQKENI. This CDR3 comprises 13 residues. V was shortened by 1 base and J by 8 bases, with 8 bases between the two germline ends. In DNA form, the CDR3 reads TGTGCCAGCTCACCACGAGACAGAGAAAAACTGTTTTTT. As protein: CASSPRDREKLFF.

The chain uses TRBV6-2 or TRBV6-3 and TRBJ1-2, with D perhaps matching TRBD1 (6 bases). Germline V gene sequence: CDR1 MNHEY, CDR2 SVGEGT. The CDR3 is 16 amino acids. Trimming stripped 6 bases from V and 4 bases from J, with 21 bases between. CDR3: CASSRPQGGGSYGYTF. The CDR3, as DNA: TGTGCCAGCAGCCGCCCTCAGGGAGGGGGTAGCTATGGCTACACCTTC.

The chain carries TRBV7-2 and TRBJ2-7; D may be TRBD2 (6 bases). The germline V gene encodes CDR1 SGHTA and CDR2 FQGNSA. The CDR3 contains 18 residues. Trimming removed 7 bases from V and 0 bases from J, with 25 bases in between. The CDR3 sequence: CASTFRVSRGVSSYEQYF. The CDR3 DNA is TGTGCCAGCACCTTTAGGGTCTCTCGCGGGGTTAGCTCCTACGAGCAGTACTTC.

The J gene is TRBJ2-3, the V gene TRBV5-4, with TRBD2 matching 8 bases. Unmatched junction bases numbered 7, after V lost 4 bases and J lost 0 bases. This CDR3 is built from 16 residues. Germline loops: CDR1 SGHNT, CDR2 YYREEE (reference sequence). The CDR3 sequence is CASSERLAISTDTQYF. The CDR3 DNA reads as TGTGCCAGCAGCGAGCGACTAGCGATTAGCACAGATACGCAGTATTTT.

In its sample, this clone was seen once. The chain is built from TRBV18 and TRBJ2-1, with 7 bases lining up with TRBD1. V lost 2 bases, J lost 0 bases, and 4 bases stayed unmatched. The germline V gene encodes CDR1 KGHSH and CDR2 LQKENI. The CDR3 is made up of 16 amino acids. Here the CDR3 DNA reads TGTGCCAGCTCACCAGCGGACAGGATCTCCTACAATGAGCAGTTCTTC. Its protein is CASSPADRISYNEQFF.

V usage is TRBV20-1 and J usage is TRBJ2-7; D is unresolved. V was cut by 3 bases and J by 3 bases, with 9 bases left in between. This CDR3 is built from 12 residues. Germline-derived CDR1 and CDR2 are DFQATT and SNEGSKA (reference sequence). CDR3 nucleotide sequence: TGCAGTGCTAGTGAAAATAGCTACGAGCAGTACTTC. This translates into CSASENSYEQYF.